This T cell receptor beta chain came from a study of CD8 T cells in Susac syndrome. Roughly 0.45 to 1 ug RNA was reverse transcribed with random hexamers. Multiplex PCR with immunoSEQ amplified the TCR beta CDR3 across 54 Vbeta and 13 Jbeta. One entry per CDR3 protein results from TCRdb running MiXCR on the immunoSEQ multiplex PCR reads. The sample holds more than 200,000 distinct CDR3 sequences, approximately 90% seen once. CD8+ and CD4+ blood T cells underwent TCR beta sequencing. TEMRA cells were enriched by FACS, and CD4+ and CD8+ T cells were negatively isolated. Material for sequencing was CD8+ T cells from PBMCs. This TCR derives from a human donor with multiple sclerosis.

The chain's CDR3 is CASSFGLAGPLEQFF. Written as DNA, the CDR3 is TGTGCCAGCAGCTTCGGACTAGCGGGGCCCCTGGAGCAGTTCTTC. The chain has TRBV13 and TRBJ2-1; TRBD2 agrees at 12 bases. CDR1 and CDR2 (germline): PRHDT, FYEKMQ (reference sequence). The CDR3 length is 15 residues. The ends lost 3 bases at V and 10 bases at J; junction bases unmatched: 7.